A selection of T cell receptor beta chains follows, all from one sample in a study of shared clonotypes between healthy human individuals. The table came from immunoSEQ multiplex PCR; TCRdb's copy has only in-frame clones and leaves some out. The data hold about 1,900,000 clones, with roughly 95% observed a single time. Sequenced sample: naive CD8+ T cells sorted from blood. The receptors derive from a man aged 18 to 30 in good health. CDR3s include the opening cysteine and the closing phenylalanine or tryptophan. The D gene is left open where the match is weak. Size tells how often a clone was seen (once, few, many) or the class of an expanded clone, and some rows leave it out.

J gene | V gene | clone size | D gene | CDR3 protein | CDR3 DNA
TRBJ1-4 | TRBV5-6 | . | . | CASSFLEGSEKLFF | TGTGCCAGCAGCTTTTTAGAGGGGTCGGAAAAACTGTTTTTT
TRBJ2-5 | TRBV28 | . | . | CASSSTGEGDQETQYF | TGTGCCAGCAGTTCCACAGGGGAGGGTGACCAAGAGACCCAGTACTTC
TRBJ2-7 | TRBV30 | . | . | CAWTLGSSSYEQYF | TGTGCCTGGACCTTAGGTAGTTCCTCCTACGAGCAGTACTTC
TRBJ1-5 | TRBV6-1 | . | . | CASSEAQAPPGPQHF | TGTGCCAGCAGTGAAGCGCAGGCCCCCCCCGGGCCCCAGCATTTT
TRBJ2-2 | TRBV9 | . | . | CASSEGSGELFF | TGTGCCAGCAGCGAGGGAAGCGGGGAGCTGTTTTTT
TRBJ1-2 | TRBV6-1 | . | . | CASSDRGYGYTF | TGTGCCAGCAGTGACAGGGGCTATGGCTACACCTTC
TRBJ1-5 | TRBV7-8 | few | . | CASSLEAGAQPQHF | TGTGCCAGCAGCTTAGAGGCAGGGGCTCAGCCCCAGCATTTT
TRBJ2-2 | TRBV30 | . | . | CAWSVESGWARDGGELFF | TGTGCCTGGAGTGTAGAATCTGGGTGGGCCCGCGACGGCGGGGAGCTGTTTTTT
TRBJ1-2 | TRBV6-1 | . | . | CASSEAGSGGYTF | TGTGCCAGCAGTGAAGCTGGGTCAGGAGGCTACACCTTC
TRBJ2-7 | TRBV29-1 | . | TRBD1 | CSVEDPGTGPTYEQYF | TGCAGCGTTGAAGACCCTGGGACAGGCCCGACCTACGAGCAGTACTTC
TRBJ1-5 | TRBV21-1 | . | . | CASSIGIEDNQPQHF | TGTGCCAGCAGCATAGGGATTGAGGACAATCAGCCCCAGCATTTT
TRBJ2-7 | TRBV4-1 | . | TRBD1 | CASSLSGTGGHEQYF | TGCGCCAGCAGCCTTTCCGGGACAGGGGGCCACGAGCAGTACTTC
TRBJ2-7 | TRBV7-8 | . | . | CASSSTSDEQYF | TGTGCCAGCAGCTCAACGTCTGACGAGCAGTACTTC
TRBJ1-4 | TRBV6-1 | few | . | CASSELLGGEKLFF | TGTGCCAGCAGTGAACTGCTAGGGGGTGAAAAACTGTTTTTT
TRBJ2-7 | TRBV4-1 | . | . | CASSPILTGAGYEQYF | TGCGCCAGCAGCCCCATCTTGACCGGGGCCGGCTACGAGCAGTACTTC
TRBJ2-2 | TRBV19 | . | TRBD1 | CASSWGQTGELFF | TGTGCCAGTAGTTGGGGACAGACCGGGGAGCTGTTTTTT
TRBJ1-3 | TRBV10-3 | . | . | CAISDISGNTIYF | TGTGCCATCAGTGACATATCTGGAAACACCATATATTTT
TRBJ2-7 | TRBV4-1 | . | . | CASSQEPDRLYEQYF | TGCGCCAGCAGCCAAGAGCCGGACAGACTCTACGAGCAGTACTTC
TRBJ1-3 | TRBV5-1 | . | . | CASRPSESSSGNTIYF | TGCGCCAGCAGGCCATCAGAGTCGAGCTCTGGAAACACCATATATTTT
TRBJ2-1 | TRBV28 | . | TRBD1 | CASSLSWTGNEQFF | TGTGCCAGCAGTCTGAGCTGGACAGGGAATGAGCAGTTCTTC
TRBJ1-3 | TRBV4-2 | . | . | CASSQGGFSGNTIYF | TGTGCCAGCAGCCAAGGGGGGTTTTCTGGAAACACCATATATTTT
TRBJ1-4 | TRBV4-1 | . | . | CASSQLRANEKLFF | TGCGCCAGCAGCCAACTGAGGGCTAATGAAAAACTGTTTTTT
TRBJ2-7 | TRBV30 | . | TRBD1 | CAWSLGQGIFYEQYF | TGTGCCTGGAGTCTCGGACAGGGTATTTTCTACGAGCAGTACTTC
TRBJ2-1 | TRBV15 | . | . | CATSRDGGQYNEQFF | TGTGCCACCAGCAGAGATGGCGGCCAATACAATGAGCAGTTCTTC
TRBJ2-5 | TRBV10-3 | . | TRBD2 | CATAERGSTQETQYF | TGTGCCACAGCCGAGCGGGGCTCTACCCAAGAGACCCAGTACTTC
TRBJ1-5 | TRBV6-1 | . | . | CASSDMSQPQHF | TGTGCCAGCAGTGACATGTCCCAGCCCCAGCATTTT
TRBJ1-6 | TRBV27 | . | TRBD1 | CASSSWTGANSPLHF | TGTGCCAGCAGTTCCTGGACAGGGGCGAATTCACCCCTCCACTTT
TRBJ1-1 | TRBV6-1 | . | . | CASSEVETDLDTEAFF | TGTGCCAGCAGTGAAGTGGAGACGGACCTTGACACTGAAGCTTTCTTT
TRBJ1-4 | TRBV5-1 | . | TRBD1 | CASSQGTGELDEKLFF | TGCGCCAGCAGCCAGGGGACAGGGGAATTGGATGAAAAACTGTTTTTT
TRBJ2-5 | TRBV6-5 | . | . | CASSVMGETQYF | TGTGCCAGCAGTGTTATGGGGGAGACCCAGTACTTC
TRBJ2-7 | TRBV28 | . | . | CASSAGLYEQYF | TGTGCCAGCAGTGCTGGACTCTACGAGCAGTACTTC
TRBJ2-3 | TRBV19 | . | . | CASSPYLGASTDTQYF | TGTGCCAGTAGTCCCTACTTGGGGGCTAGCACAGATACGCAGTATTTT
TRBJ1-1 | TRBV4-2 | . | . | CASSQEQEAENTEAFF | TGTGCCAGCAGCCAAGAGCAGGAAGCGGAGAACACTGAAGCTTTCTTT